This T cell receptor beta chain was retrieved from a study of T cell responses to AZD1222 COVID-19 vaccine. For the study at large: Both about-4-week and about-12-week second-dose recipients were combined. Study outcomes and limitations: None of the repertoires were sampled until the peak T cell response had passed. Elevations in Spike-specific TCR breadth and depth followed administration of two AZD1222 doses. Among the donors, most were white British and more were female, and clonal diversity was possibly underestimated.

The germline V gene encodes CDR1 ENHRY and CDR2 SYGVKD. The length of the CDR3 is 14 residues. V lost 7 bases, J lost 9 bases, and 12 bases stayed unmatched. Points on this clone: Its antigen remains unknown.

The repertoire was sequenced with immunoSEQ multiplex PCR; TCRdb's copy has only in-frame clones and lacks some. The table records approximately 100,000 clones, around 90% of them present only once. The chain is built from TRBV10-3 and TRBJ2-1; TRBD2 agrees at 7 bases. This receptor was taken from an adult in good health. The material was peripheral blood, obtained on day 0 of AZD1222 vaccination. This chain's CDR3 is CAIKVGGTTTEQFF. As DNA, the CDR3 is TGTGCCATCAAGGTGGGGGGGACTACAACTGAGCAGTTCTTC.